These T cell receptor beta chains were read from a single sample in a study of OX40 agonist ivuxolimab in advanced cancers. Only in-frame clones appear in the TCRdb table, and some are missing; sequencing was by immunoSEQ multiplex PCR. The sample contains 70,000 to 90,000 clones, roughly 80% of which appear only once. This sample comprised CD4+ or CD8+ T cells sorted from blood, obtained in a trial of the OX40 agonist ivuxolimab. The receptors were gathered from an adult with an advanced solid tumor such as melanoma, head and neck, liver or kidney cancer. CDR3s include the opening cysteine and the closing phenylalanine or tryptophan. The D gene is left open where the match is weak. Only part of the rows carry a size: once, few, many, or a class if the clone is expanded.

V	J	size	D	CDR3	DNA
TRBV4-3	TRBJ2-3	.	TRBD1	CASSGQGAADTQYF	TGCGCCAGCAGCGGGCAGGGGGCGGCAGATACGCAGTATTTT
TRBV2	TRBJ2-1	few	TRBD2	CARERTSGGNEQFF	TGTGCCAGGGAACGGACTAGCGGGGGCAATGAGCAGTTCTTC
TRBV9	TRBJ2-3	.	.	CASSVELHTDTQYF	TGTGCCAGCAGCGTAGAACTTCATACAGATACGCAGTATTTT
TRBV2	TRBJ1-5	.	.	CASSYRDYNQPQHF	TGTGCCAGCAGTTACAGGGATTACAATCAGCCCCAGCATTTT
TRBV19	TRBJ2-3	.	.	CASSIELRRGFDTQYF	TGTGCCAGTAGTATAGAGCTCCGTCGTGGGTTCGATACGCAGTATTTT
TRBV6-5	TRBJ2-7	.	.	CASSLWDNTPHEQYF	TGTGCCAGCAGTTTGTGGGACAACACTCCCCACGAGCAGTACTTC
TRBV5-1	TRBJ2-2	.	.	CASRPVADYTGELFF	TGCGCCAGCAGACCCGTAGCGGACTACACCGGGGAGCTGTTTTTT
TRBV9	TRBJ1-5	.	.	CASSVEVRGPQHF	TGTGCCAGCAGCGTAGAAGTGAGGGGGCCCCAGCATTTT
TRBV30	TRBJ1-4	.	.	CAWSLRTADFEKLFF	TGTGCCTGGAGCCTACGGACAGCAGATTTTGAAAAACTGTTTTTT
TRBV19	TRBJ2-2	few	.	CASSIVGFGELFF	TGTGCCAGTAGTATCGTCGGCTTCGGGGAGCTGTTTTTT
TRBV4-1	TRBJ2-1	.	.	CASSQDMRRSTYNEQFF	TGCGCCAGCAGCCAAGATATGAGGCGCTCAACCTACAATGAGCAGTTCTTC
TRBV6-5	TRBJ2-3	.	.	CASRGYPYTDTQYF	TGTGCCAGCAGGGGCTACCCCTACACAGATACGCAGTATTTT
TRBV5-1	TRBJ1-1	.	.	CASSLVGGGNTEAFF	TGCGCCAGCAGCTTGGTCGGGGGAGGGAACACTGAAGCTTTCTTT
TRBV7-3	TRBJ2-2	.	.	CASSFSDRGELFF	TGTGCCAGCAGCTTTTCCGATCGCGGGGAGCTGTTTTTT
TRBV27	TRBJ1-6	.	.	CASSLGGTYNSPLHF	TGTGCCAGCAGTTTAGGAGGGACGTATAATTCACCCCTCCACTTT
TRBV21-1	TRBJ1-5	few	.	CASSKKAGPCPAHQPQHF	TGTGCCAGCAGCAAAAAGGCAGGGCCCTGCCCGGCACATCAGCCCCAGCATTTT
TRBV2	TRBJ1-6	few	TRBD1	CASSESGTGTGNSPLHF	TGTGCCAGCAGTGAGTCCGGGACAGGGACGGGAAATTCACCCCTCCACTTT